The clone carrying this T cell receptor (beta chain) was counted only a few times. Its antigen is undetermined. TCRdb passed the 5' RACE reads through MiXCR, listing each CDR3 protein once. The sample has roughly 770,000 distinct CDR3 sequences; over 15% are singletons. J gave up 7 bases and V 4 bases, and 10 bases lay outside the gene matches. The CDR3 has 14 amino acids. The germline gives CDR1 DFQATT, CDR2 SNEGSKA (reference sequence). The record originates from a study of identical twins. Study observations and caveats: The abundant beta clonotypes from cord blood had fewer insertions, and memory repertoires had none of this. Compared with models, monozygotic twins showed more out-of-frame TCR alpha sharing.

These data were also filed under a second study, of T cells expressing NK-cell markers. As that study records: One observes that, in a handful of donors, these clonotypes were also the leading ones within the CD3+CD56-NKG2C+ fraction.

Material for sequencing was PBMCs. The TCR comes from a woman aged 18-29 years in good health. The chain links TRBV20-1 to TRBJ2-4, with 7 nucleotides matching TRBD1. CDR3 in DNA: TGCAGTGCTACGTCGACAGGGACGGGCAACATTCAGTACTTC. Translating it yields CSATSTGTGNIQYF.